This record covers a single T cell receptor (beta chain). Its target antigen remains unknown. Base-call qualities are not available, and no considerably larger clone is one nucleotide away. Collaborating institutions collected whole blood in K2EDTA tubes following their own protocols. Collaborator samples were shipped for TCRbeta analysis as frozen whole blood, isolated PBMCs, or DNA extracted from either sample type. These data belong to a study of blood T cell repertoires in COVID-19 (dated by TCRdb to 2019 to 2021). At the level of the whole study: Samples from collaborators originated in the United States, Italy and Spain and spanned both the acute and convalescent phases of COVID-19. The samples were drawn from two sources: the first 160 participants of the ongoing ImmuneRACE study, and over 1,000 subjects contributed by 6 global collaborators. The sample metadata nearly always contained a de-identified subject ID, COVID-19 status, age in years and sex. HLA class I and class II types, where available, came from metadata supplied by the sample provider rather than from assay-based typing. The prospective study material was composed of cDNA or gDNA derived from T cells, B-cell-depleted T cells, or PBMCs. The dataset comprised deeply sampled blood TCRbeta repertoires from subjects exposed to, actively infected with, or recovered from COVID-19. The repertoires were made available in a free public database intended to serve as a resource for research on the immune response to SARS-CoV-2.

From cysteine to phenylalanine, the CDR3 is 22 amino acids long. Of the read, only the CDR3 DNA is kept; its 66 bases are in frame from base 1. Reading the germline V gene (reference sequence) gives CDR1 WNHNN and CDR2 SYGVQD. The trim is 0 bases for V and 1 base for J, with a gap of 25 bases between the germline ends. TCRbeta CDR3 regions were amplified from genomic DNA by means of the immunoSEQ Assay, a bias-controlled multiplex PCR. The study's processing was this. Nucleated cell counts per sample were estimated from amplification of reference gene primers within the assay. To quantify the absolute abundance of each unique TCRbeta CDR3 rearrangement, sequence reads were collapsed and filtered. For each sample, productive Simpson clonality was calculated as the square root of Simpson's diversity index across productive rearrangements. TCRdb re-hosts the immuneACCESS table, in-frame sequences only. Its copies lack some clones; in the studies checked, an unresolved V gene accounts for under half of them, and the cause for the rest is not known. The V and J calls and the clone size are those of that table, but D and trimming were determined from the DNA. In all, the sample holds about 65,000 clones, and 70% to 90% of those were seen once. The leading ten clones occupy under 15% of the sample.

Paper-wide results and their limitations: Clinical and demographic metadata were provided uncurated, with the amount varying by source and participant.

The chain was built from TRBV10-1 and TRBJ1-6, with TRBD1 as a weak D call on 6 bases. The sample consisted of peripheral blood. The TCR was taken from an elderly man with acute or convalescent COVID-19. Read as DNA, the sequence is TGCGCCAGCAGTGAGTCGAGGGGGAAAGGGGTGGACCCGTGGTCCTATAATTCACCCCTCCACTTT. The translation is CASSESRGKGVDPWSYNSPLHF.